This TCR beta chain was documented in a study of a mutant IDH1 vaccine in newly diagnosed glioma. The assay was immunoSEQ multiplex PCR, and TCRdb's table has in-frame clones only and misses some. The sample has tens of thousands of clones; roughly 79% are singletons. Details on this clone: Its antigen is as yet unknown.

Stated time point: week 35, safety follow-up. Every single dose of the vaccine, 300 ug of mutant IDH1 20-mer peptide, came with topical imiquimod. Sequencing was performed on PBMCs, taken from a glioma patient whose treatment included an IDH1 peptide vaccine. The clonotype was recovered from a man in his forties or fifties with glioma.

The CDR3 DNA follows: TGCGCCAGCAGCCAAGGCACTAGCGGGAGGGCCTTTGGCGGGGAGCTGTTTTTT. As protein: CASSQGTSGRAFGGELFF. The genes are TRBV4-3 and TRBJ2-2; 13 nucleotides line up with TRBD2. V lost 1 base to trimming and J lost 7 bases; unmatched junction nucleotides: 9. The length of the CDR3 is 18 residues. CDR1 and CDR2 (germline): LGHNA, YSLEER.